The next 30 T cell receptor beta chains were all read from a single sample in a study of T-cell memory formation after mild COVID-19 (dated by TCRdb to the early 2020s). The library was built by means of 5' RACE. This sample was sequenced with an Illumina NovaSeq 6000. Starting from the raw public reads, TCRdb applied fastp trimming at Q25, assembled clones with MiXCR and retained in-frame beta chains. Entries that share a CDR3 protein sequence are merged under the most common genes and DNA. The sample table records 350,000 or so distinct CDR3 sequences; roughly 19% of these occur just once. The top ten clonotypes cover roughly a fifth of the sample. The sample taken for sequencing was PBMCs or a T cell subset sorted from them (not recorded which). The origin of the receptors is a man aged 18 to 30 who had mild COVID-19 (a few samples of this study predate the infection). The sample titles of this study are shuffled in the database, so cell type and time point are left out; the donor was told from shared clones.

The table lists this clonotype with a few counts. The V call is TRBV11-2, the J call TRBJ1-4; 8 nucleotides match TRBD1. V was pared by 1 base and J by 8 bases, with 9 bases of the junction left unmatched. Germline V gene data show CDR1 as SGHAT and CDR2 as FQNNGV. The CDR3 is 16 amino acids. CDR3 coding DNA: TGTGCCAGCAGCTTAGGATCCTTACAGGGGGGGGAAAAACTGTTTTTT. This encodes CASSLGSLQGGEKLFF.

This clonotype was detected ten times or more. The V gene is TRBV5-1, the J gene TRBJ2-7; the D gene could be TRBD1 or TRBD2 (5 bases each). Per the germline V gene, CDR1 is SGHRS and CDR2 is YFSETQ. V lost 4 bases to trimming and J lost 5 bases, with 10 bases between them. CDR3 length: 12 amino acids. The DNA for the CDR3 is TGCGCCAGCAGCCGGGGCGAGAACGAGCAGTACTTC. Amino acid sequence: CASSRGENEQYF.

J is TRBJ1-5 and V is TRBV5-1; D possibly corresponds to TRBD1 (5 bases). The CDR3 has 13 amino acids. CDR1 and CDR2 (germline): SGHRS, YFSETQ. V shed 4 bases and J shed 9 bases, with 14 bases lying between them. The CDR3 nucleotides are TGCGCCAGCAGCCCGGGGCCGACGGGGCCCCAGCATTTT. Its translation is CASSPGPTGPQHF.

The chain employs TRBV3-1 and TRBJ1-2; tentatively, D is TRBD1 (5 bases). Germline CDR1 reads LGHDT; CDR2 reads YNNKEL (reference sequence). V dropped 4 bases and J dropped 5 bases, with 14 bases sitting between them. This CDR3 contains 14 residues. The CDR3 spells CASSLRQGGYGYTF. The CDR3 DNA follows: TGTGCCAGCAGCCTACGCCAGGGAGGATATGGCTACACCTTC.

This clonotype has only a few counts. CDR3 amino acids: CASSLQGPWDSPLHF. CDR3 in DNA: TGCGCCAGCAGCCTACAAGGCCCCTGGGATTCACCCCTCCACTTT. The chain combines TRBV5-1 with TRBJ1-6; D is unresolved. This CDR3 is 15 amino acids long. Per germline, CDR1 SGHRS and CDR2 YFSETQ. V gave up 4 bases and J gave up 8 bases, with 16 bases separating them. Together with reference TRBV5-1 and TRBJ1-6, the CDR3 gives the full variable domain: KAGVTQTPRYLIKTRGQQVTLSCSPISGHRSVSWYQQTPGQGLQFLFEYFSETQRNKGNFPGRFSGRQFSNSRSEMNVSTLELGDSALYLCASSLQGPWDSPLHFGNGTRLTVT.

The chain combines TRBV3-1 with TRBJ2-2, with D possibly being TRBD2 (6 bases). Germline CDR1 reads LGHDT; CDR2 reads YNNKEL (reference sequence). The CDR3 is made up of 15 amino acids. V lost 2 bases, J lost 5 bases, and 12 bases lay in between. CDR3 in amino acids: CASSQTSSWTGELFF. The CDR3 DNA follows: TGTGCCAGCAGCCAAACTAGCTCCTGGACCGGGGAGCTGTTTTTT.

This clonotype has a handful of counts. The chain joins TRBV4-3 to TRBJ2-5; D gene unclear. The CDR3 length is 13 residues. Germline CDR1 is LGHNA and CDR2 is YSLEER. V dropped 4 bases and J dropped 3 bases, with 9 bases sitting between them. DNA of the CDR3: TGCGCCAGCAGCCGGAGAGAGAAAGAGACCCAGTACTTC. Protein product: CASSRREKETQYF.

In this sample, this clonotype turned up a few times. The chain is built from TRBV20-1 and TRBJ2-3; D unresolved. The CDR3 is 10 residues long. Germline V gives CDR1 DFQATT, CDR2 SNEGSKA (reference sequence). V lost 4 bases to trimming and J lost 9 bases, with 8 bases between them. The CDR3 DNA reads TGCAGTGCTATATACCGGACGCAGTATTTT. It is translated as CSAIYRTQYF.

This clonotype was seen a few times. As DNA, the CDR3 is TGTGCCACCAGTGACTACACAGGGCAGGGGTCCTACAATGAGCAGTTCTTC. Translating it yields CATSDYTGQGSYNEQFF. The chain recombines TRBV24-1 with TRBJ2-1; perhaps TRBD1 as D (6 bases). CDR1 KGHDR and CDR2 SFDVKD come from the germline V gene. This CDR3 is 17 amino acids long. Trimming removed 4 bases at V and 1 base at J, with 16 bases between.

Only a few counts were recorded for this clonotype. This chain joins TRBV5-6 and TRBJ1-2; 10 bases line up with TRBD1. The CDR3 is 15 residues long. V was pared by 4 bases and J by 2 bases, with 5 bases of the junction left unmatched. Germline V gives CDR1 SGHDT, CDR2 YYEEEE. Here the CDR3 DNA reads TGTGCCAGCAGCCGCGGGACAGGGGAGAACTATGGCTACACCTTC. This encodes CASSRGTGENYGYTF.

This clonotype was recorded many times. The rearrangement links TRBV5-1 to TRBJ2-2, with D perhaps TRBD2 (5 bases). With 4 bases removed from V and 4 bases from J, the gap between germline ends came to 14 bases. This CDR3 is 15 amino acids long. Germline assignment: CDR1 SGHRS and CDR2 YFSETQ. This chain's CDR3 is CASSPRELSTGELFF. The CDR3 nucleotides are TGCGCCAGCAGCCCCCGGGAATTGAGCACCGGGGAGCTGTTTTTT. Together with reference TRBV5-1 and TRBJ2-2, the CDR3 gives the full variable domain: KAGVTQTPRYLIKTRGQQVTLSCSPISGHRSVSWYQQTPGQGLQFLFEYFSETQRNKGNFPGRFSGRQFSNSRSEMNVSTLELGDSALYLCASSPRELSTGELFFGEGSRLTVL.

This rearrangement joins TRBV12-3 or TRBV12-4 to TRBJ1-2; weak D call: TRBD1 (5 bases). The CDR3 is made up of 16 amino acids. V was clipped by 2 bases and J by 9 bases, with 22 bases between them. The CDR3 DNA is TGTGCCAGCAGTTTAACCCCGGGACTCGGCTATCTTCGCTACACCTTC. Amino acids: CASSLTPGLGYLRYTF.

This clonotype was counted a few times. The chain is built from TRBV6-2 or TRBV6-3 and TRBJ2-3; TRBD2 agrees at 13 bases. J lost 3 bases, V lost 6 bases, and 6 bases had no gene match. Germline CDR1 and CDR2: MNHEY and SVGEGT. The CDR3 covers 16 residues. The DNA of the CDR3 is TGTGCCAGCAGATATCGACTAGCGGGGGGAACAGATACGCAGTATTTT. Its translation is CASRYRLAGGTDTQYF.

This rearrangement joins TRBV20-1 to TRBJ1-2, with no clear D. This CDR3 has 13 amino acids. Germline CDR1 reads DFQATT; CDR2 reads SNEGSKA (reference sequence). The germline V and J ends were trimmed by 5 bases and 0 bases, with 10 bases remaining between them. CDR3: CSAFDRANYGYTF. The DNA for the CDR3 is TGCAGTGCTTTCGACCGAGCTAACTATGGCTACACCTTC.

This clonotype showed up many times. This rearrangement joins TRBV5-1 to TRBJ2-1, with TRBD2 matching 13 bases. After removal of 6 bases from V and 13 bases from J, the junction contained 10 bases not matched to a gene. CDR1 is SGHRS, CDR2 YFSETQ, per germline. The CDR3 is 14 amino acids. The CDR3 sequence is CASTGTSGESGQFF. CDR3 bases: TGCGCCAGCACCGGGACTAGCGGGGAATCCGGTCAGTTCTTC.

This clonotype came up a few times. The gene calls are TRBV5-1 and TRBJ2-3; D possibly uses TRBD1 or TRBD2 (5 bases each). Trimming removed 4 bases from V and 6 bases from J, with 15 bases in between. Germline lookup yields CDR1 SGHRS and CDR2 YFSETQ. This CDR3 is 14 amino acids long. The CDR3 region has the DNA TGCGCCAGCAGCCCCCTCGGGACCGAGGATACGCAGTATTTT. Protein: CASSPLGTEDTQYF.

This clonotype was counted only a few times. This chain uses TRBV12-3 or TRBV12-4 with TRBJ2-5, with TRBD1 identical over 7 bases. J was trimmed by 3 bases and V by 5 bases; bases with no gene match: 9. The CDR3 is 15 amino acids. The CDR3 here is CASSPPRTGKETQYF. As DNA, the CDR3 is TGTGCCAGCAGTCCGCCCCGGACAGGCAAAGAGACCCAGTACTTC.

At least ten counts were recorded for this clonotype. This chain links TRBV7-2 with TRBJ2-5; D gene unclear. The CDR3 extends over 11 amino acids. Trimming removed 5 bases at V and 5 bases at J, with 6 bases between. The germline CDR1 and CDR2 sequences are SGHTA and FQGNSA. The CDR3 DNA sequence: TGTGCCAGCAGCCAGGCGGAGACCCAGTACTTC. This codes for CASSQAETQYF. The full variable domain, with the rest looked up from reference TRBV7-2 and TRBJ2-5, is GAGVSQSPSNKVTEKGKDVELRCDPISGHTALYWYRQSLGQGLEFLIYFQGNSAPDKSGLPSDRFSAERTGGSVSTLTIQRTQQEDSAVYLCASSQAETQYFGPGTRLLVL.

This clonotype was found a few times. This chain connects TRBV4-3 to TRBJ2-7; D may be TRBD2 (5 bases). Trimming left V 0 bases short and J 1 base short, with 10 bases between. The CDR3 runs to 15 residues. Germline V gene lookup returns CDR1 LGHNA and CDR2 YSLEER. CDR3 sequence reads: CASSQEHRGSYEQYF. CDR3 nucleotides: TGCGCCAGCAGCCAAGAACATCGGGGATCCTACGAGCAGTACTTC.

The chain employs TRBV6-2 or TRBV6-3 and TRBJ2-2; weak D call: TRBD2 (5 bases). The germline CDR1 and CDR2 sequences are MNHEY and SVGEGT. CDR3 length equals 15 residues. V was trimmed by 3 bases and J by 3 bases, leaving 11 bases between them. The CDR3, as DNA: TGTGCCAGCAGTTATATAGCAGCGGACACCGGGGAGCTGTTTTTT. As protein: CASSYIAADTGELFF.

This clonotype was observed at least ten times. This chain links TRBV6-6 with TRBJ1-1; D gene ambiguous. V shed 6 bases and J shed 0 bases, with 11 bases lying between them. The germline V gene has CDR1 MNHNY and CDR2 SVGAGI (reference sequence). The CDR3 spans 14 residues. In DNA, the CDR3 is TGTGCCAGCAGGTACGGCGACATGAACACTGAAGCTTTCTTT. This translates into CASRYGDMNTEAFF.

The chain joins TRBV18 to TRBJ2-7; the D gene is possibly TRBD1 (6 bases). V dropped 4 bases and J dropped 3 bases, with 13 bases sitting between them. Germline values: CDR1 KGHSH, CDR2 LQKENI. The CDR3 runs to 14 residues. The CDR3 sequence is CASSQGQSFYEQYV. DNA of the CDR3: TGTGCCAGCTCACAAGGACAGAGCTTCTACGAGCAGTACGTC.

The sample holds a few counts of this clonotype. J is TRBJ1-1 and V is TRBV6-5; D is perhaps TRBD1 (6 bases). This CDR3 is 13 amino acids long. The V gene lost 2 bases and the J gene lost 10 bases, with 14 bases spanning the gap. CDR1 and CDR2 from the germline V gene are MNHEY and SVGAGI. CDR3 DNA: TGTGCCAGCAGTTACGGCCAGGGGAAGGTAGCTTTCTTT. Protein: CASSYGQGKVAFF.

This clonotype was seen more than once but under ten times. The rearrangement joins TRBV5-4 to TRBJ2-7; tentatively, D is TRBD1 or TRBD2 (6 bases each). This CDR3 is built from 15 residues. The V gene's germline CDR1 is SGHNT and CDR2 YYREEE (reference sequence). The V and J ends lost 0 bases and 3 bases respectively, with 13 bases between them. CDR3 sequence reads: CASSLARGHHYEQYV. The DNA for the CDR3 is TGTGCCAGCAGCTTGGCCCGGGGGCACCACTACGAGCAGTACGTC.

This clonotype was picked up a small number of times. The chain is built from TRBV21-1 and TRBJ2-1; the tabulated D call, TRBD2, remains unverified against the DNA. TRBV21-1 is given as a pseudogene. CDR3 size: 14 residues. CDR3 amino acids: CATTRDCSYNEQFF. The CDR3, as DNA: TGTGCCACCACTCGGGACTGCTCCTACAATGAGCAGTTCTTC.

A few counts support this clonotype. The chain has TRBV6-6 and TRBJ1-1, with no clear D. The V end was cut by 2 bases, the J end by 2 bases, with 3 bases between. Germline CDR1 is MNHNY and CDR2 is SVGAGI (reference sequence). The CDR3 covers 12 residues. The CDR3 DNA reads TGTGCCAGCAGTTACCCCAACACTGAAGCTTTCTTT. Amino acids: CASSYPNTEAFF.

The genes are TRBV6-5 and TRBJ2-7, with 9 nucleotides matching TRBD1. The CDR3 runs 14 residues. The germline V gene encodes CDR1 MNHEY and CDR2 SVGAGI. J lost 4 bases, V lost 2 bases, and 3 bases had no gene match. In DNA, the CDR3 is TGTGCCAGCAGTTACGGGACAGGGAAATACGAGCAGTACTTC. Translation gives CASSYGTGKYEQYF.

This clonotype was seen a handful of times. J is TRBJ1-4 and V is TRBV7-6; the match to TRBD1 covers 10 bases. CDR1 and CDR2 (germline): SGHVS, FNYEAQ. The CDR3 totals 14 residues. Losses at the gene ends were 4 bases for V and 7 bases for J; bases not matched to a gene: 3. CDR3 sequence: CASSSRDRGEKLFF. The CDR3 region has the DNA TGTGCCAGCAGCTCCCGGGACAGGGGTGAAAAACTGTTTTTT.

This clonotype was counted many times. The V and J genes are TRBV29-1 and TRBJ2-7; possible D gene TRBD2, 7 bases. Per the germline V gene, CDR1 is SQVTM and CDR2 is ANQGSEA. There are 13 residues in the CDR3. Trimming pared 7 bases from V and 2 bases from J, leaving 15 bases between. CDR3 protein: CSASGGGPYEQYF. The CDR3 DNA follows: TGCAGCGCAAGTGGCGGGGGCCCCTACGAGCAGTACTTC.

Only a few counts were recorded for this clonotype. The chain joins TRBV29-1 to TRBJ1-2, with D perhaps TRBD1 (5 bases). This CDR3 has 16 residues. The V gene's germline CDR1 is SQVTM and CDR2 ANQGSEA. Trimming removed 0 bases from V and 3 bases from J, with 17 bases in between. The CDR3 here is CSVEDHMGLVDYGYTF. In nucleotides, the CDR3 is TGCAGCGTTGAAGACCACATGGGGCTGGTAGACTATGGCTACACCTTC.